This T cell receptor (beta chain) came from a study of cytomegalovirus exposure and HLA in healthy donors. General study results and limits: Roughly uniform sequencing depth across donors was assumed, possibly incorrectly. The study put some 150 TCR beta chains on its list as cytomegalovirus-associated. Some V segments (TRBV6-2 and TRBV6-3 among them) were excluded as indistinguishable.

There are 13 residues in the CDR3. Trimming shortened V by 2 bases and J by 3 bases, and 7 bases separated the two germline ends. The germline V gene encodes CDR1 SNHLY and CDR2 FYNNEI. This clone was picked up a small number of times. Its specificity is not known. Both 60 Vbeta primers and 13 Jbeta primers went into the PCR. Sequencing was performed with immunoSEQ multiplex PCR; in TCRdb, only in-frame clones are kept and a portion is missing. Counted here are 95,000 to 100,000 clones, under 85% occurring once; the ten biggest clones make up roughly 4%. This sequence originates from a man aged 35 to 55 in good health and CMV-seronegative. The chain joins TRBV2 to TRBJ2-5; a possible D gene is TRBD2 (5 bases). Sequenced material: PBMCs. The chain's CDR3 is CASSETREETQYF. CDR3 coding DNA: TGTGCCAGCAGTGAAACTAGGGAAGAGACCCAGTACTTC.